What follows are 14 T cell receptor beta chains derived from one specimen sequenced in a study of post-analysis software for immune sequencing data. For these receptors, no antigen is known. TCR beta libraries were prepared from cDNA with unique molecular identifiers. Each CDR3 protein is one row after TCRdb ran MiXCR on the PCR reads. The data contain roughly 870,000 distinct CDR3 sequences, 53% of them singletons. General observations from the study: Five or six TRBV segments, TRBV5-6, TRBV5-1 and TRBV20-1 among them, were found more frequent in patients than controls.

The material sequenced was blood. These receptors all come from a girl aged 10 to 17 with multiple sclerosis.

DNA of the CDR3: TGTGCCTGGAGTGTCGGACTAGCTGTCAATGAGCAGTTCTTC. Translated, it gives CAWSVGLAVNEQFF. The V and J genes are TRBV30 and TRBJ2-1, with 8 positions matching TRBD2. Germline trimming cut 0 bases from V and 6 bases from J; bases unmatched to any gene: 4. The CDR3 contains 14 residues. Germline V gives CDR1 GTSNPN, CDR2 SVGIG (reference sequence).

The chain links TRBV25-1 to TRBJ1-5, with D possibly being TRBD1 (6 bases). This CDR3 has 14 amino acids. Germline lookup yields CDR1 MGHDK and CDR2 SYGVNS. Trimming shortened V by 3 bases and J by 4 bases, and 10 bases separated the two germline ends. The CDR3 spells CASSDWTVNQPQHF. The CDR3 DNA reads as TGTGCCAGCAGTGATTGGACAGTTAATCAGCCCCAGCATTTT.

This clonotype was seen more than once but under ten times. This chain uses TRBV4-1 with TRBJ1-5; D uncertain. The germline V gene encodes CDR1 MGHRA and CDR2 YSYEKL. V dropped 0 bases and J dropped 0 bases, with 9 bases sitting between them. This CDR3 contains 16 residues. The chain's CDR3 is CASSQDWTYSNQPQHF. In DNA, the CDR3 is TGCGCCAGCAGCCAAGATTGGACGTATAGCAATCAGCCCCAGCATTTT.

This clonotype occurred once. The chain employs TRBV7-9 and TRBJ2-5, with 9 bases fitting TRBD1. J was trimmed by 8 bases and V by 4 bases; bases with no gene match: 17. This CDR3 is built from 17 residues. Per the germline V gene, CDR1 is SEHNR and CDR2 is FQNEAQ (reference sequence). DNA for the CDR3: TGTGCCAGCAGCTGGCCTAGGACGGACAGGGGTATCGAAACCCAGTACTTC. This sequence encodes CASSWPRTDRGIETQYF. The full variable domain, in which reference TRBV7-9 and TRBJ2-5 provide the parts outside the CDR3, is DTGVSQNPRHKITKRGQNVTFRCDPISEHNRLYWYRQTLGQGPEFLTYFQNEAQLEKSRLLSDRFSAERPKGSFSTLEIQRTEQGDSAMYLCASSWPRTDRGIETQYFGPGTRLLVL.

In its sample, this clonotype was seen a few times. V and J are TRBV7-8 and TRBJ2-1; the match to TRBD2 covers 15 bases. This CDR3 is 17 amino acids long. V was clipped by 0 bases and J by 10 bases; unmatched bases: 7. Germline CDR1 reads SGHVS; CDR2 reads FQNEAQ. The CDR3 bases are TGTGCCAGCAGCTTAGCGCCGGGACTAGCGGGAGGTCTCGAGCAGTTCTTC. This translates into CASSLAPGLAGGLEQFF.

The chain carries TRBV5-1 and TRBJ2-3; 8 nucleotides agree with TRBD2. V gave up 4 bases and J gave up 6 bases; unmatched junction bases: 10. The germline V gene has CDR1 SGHRS and CDR2 YFSETQ. CDR3 length equals 15 residues. The CDR3 DNA sequence: TGCGCCAGCAGCGCCTCGGGGGGGCCTGGGGATACGCAGTATTTT. It specifies CASSASGGPGDTQYF.

This clonotype has only a few counts. V and J are TRBV5-1 and TRBJ2-6, with D perhaps assigned TRBD1 or TRBD2 (5 bases each). In germline, CDR1 is SGHRS, CDR2 YFSETQ. CDR3 length equals 16 residues. Trimming left V 7 bases short and J 0 bases short, with 14 bases between. CDR3 sequence: CASGRDEGSGANVLTF. Written as DNA, the CDR3 is TGCGCCAGCGGCCGGGACGAGGGCTCTGGGGCCAACGTCCTGACTTTC.

The chain combines TRBV2 with TRBJ2-1; 13 nucleotides match TRBD2. Per germline, CDR1 SNHLY and CDR2 FYNNEI. The CDR3 has 17 amino acids. Trimming removed 5 bases from V and 8 bases from J; junction bases left unmatched: 12. The DNA of the CDR3 is TGTGCCAGCAGTTGTGGGACTAGCGGGAAAAGGAGCGATGAGCAGTTCTTC. Residues: CASSCGTSGKRSDEQFF.

This clonotype was picked up one time. The chain carries TRBV6-5 and TRBJ1-2; D is unresolved. Between the trimmed V and J ends, which lost 6 bases and 0 bases, there was a span of 8 bases. CDR3 length equals 13 residues. Germline V gives CDR1 MNHEY, CDR2 SVGAGI. The CDR3 DNA follows: TGTGCCAGCAGGACGACAACTAACTATGGCTACACCTTC. Its translation: CASRTTTNYGYTF.

This clonotype was detected only a few times. The V call is TRBV18, the J call TRBJ2-1; 11 bases align to TRBD1. The CDR3 totals 14 residues. J lost 5 bases, V lost 4 bases, and 1 base had no gene match. Germline V gene sequence: CDR1 KGHSH, CDR2 LQKENI. The CDR3 nucleotides read TGTGCCAGCTCACAGGACAGGGGGCACAATGAGCAGTTCTTC. It yields the protein CASSQDRGHNEQFF.

This clonotype was detected only once. The chain carries TRBV7-8 and TRBJ2-7; D assignment may be TRBD1 or TRBD2 (5 bases each). Near its end, the DNA agrees better with TRBJ2-1, so the J call may be wrong. The CDR3 sequence is 14 residues long. Germline values: CDR1 SGHVS, CDR2 FQNEAQ. DNA for the CDR3: TGTGCCAGCAGTCGGGGCCCAAAAGGCGATGAGCAGTTCTTC. It yields the protein CASSRGPKGDEQFF.

V is TRBV20-1 and J is TRBJ2-1; a possible D gene is TRBD2 (7 bases). Trimming stripped 6 bases from V and 6 bases from J, with 27 bases between. Germline V lookup: CDR1 DFQATT, CDR2 SNEGSKA (reference sequence). The CDR3 runs to 17 residues. CDR3: CSAPVPPGEGVGNEQFF. The CDR3 nucleotides are TGCAGTGCCCCCGTCCCGCCGGGGGAGGGGGTCGGCAATGAGCAGTTCTTC.

V usage is TRBV20-1 and J usage is TRBJ1-5; the match to TRBD1 covers 7 bases. Germline values: CDR1 DFQATT, CDR2 SNEGSKA (reference sequence). Germline trimming cut 5 bases from V and 3 bases from J; bases unmatched to any gene: 7. CDR3 length: 14 residues. CDR3 nucleotide sequence: TGCAGTGCTGGCCAGACAGGGATCAATCAGCCCCAGCATTTT. Translating it yields CSAGQTGINQPQHF.

DNA of the CDR3: TGTGCCAGCAACCCAACAGGGGGAAGGAATGAGCAGTTCTTC. Translation: CASNPTGGRNEQFF. The rearrangement links TRBV6-5 to TRBJ2-1; TRBD1 matches 8 bases. Germline assignment: CDR1 MNHEY and CDR2 SVGAGI. The CDR3 length is 14 residues. After removal of 7 bases from V and 7 bases from J, the junction contained 9 bases not matched to a gene.